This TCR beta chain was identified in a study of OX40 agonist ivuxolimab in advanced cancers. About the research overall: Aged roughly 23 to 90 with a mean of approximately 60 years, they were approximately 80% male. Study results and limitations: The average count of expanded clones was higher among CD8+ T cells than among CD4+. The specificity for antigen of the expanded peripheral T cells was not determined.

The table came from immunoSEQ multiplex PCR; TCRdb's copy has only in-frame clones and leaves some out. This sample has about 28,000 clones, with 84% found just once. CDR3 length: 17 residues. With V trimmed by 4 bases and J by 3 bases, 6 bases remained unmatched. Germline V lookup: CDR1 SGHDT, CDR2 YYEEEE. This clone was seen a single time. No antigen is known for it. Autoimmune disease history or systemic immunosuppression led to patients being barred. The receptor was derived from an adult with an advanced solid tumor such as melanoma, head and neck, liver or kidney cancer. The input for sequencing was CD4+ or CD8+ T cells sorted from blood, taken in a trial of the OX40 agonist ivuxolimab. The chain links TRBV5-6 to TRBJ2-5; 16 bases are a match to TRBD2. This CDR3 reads CASSKGLAGGPEETQYF. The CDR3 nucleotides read TGTGCCAGCAGCAAGGGACTAGCGGGGGGGCCGGAAGAGACCCAGTACTTC.